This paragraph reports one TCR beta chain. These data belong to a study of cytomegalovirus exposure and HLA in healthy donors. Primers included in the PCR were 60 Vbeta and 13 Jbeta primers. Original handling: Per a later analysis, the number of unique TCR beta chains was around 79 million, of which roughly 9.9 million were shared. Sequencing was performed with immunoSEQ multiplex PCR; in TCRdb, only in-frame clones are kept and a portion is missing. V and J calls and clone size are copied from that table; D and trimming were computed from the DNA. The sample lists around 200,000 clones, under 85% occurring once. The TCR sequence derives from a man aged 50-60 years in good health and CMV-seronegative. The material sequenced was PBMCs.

CDR3 sequence (DNA): TGTGCCAGCAGGGACAGGGGCATGAACACTGAAGCTTTCTTT. It codes for CASRDRGMNTEAFF. V usage is TRBV2 and J usage is TRBJ1-1, with TRBD1 identical over 9 bases. The CDR3 runs 14 residues. Looked up from germline, CDR1 is SNHLY and CDR2 is FYNNEI. Losses at the gene ends were 6 bases for V and 0 bases for J; bases not matched to a gene: 2.